In this sample, the clone carrying this T cell receptor beta chain turned up many times. The junction departs from the called germline gene at one end, perhaps through a read error. This sample stems from a study of T cells in Graves' hyperthyroidism and ophthalmopathy. CDR3 length: 11 amino acids. Germline values: CDR1 MDHEN, CDR2 SYDVKM. TCR beta CDR3 sequences were amplified from RNA transcripts. During a first-round RT-PCR of the TCR CDR3, the HTBI primer set was used. MiXCR, run by TCRdb on the multiplex PCR reads, gives a single entry per CDR3 protein. This table has about 420,000 distinct CDR3 sequences, approximately 14% appearing once.

The TCR sequence derives from a woman aged 18 to 35 with Graves' hyperthyroidism. Sequenced material: blood. The chain carries TRBV28 and TRBJ1-2; unclear D gene. CDR3 sequence: CASCFAYGYTF. The CDR3 DNA sequence: TGTGCCAGCTGTTTCGCGTATGGCTACACCTTC.